The rows below give T cell receptor beta chains drawn from one sample of a study of control samples from healthy donors and cancer patients. The repertoire was sequenced with immunoSEQ multiplex PCR; TCRdb's copy has only in-frame clones and lacks some. Altogether more than 85,000 clones are present, around 89% being singletons, with the ten largest covering 15% to 20%. The sample was blood. Receptor source: a woman in her forties or fifties in good health. CDR3s include the opening cysteine and the closing phenylalanine or tryptophan. The order of the fields is clone size, J gene, V gene, CDR3 protein. Only part of the rows carry a size: once, few, many, or a class if the clone is expanded.

. | TRBJ1-1 | TRBV12-3/TRBV12-4 | CASRGEVPEAFF
. | TRBJ1-1 | TRBV12-3/TRBV12-4 | CASRRAGDTEAFF
. | TRBJ2-1 | TRBV27 | CASSQIGTSGSLGNEQFF
once | TRBJ2-5 | TRBV10-3 | CAISELETQYF
once | TRBJ2-2 | TRBV6-5 | CASFRGGTMSGELFF
. | TRBJ1-5 | TRBV19 | CASSKEDQPQHF
. | TRBJ2-1 | TRBV12-3/TRBV12-4 | CASSLAGTTAQFF
. | TRBJ1-6 | TRBV6-9 | CASSYSWERDSPLHF
. | TRBJ2-3 | TRBV5-5 | CASREAVSTDTQYF
. | TRBJ1-3 | TRBV19 | CASLRTGNGNTIYF
. | TRBJ2-1 | TRBV5-4 | CASENRVRDEQFF
. | TRBJ2-3 | TRBV5-6 | CASSTGPGGDTQYF
. | TRBJ2-1 | TRBV9 | CASSKSRTGGSYNEQFF
. | TRBJ2-3 | TRBV29-1 | CSVEEKARGVAGGTDTQYF
. | TRBJ2-5 | TRBV10-1 | CASSDSREEPKETQYF
. | TRBJ1-4 | TRBV5-1 | CASSPLANEKLFF
. | TRBJ1-2 | TRBV5-1 | CASSSSSSDGTDGYTF
. | TRBJ1-1 | TRBV9 | CASSVLGGATAGTEAFF
. | TRBJ2-1 | TRBV7-2 | CASSLDAARGKFF
once | TRBJ2-5 | TRBV30 | CAWSVVRRETQYF
. | TRBJ2-1 | TRBV2 | CASSGYLAGTYNEQFF
. | TRBJ1-1 | TRBV19 | CATTRRTGGTEAFF
. | TRBJ1-2 | TRBV27 | CASSLSPLDSNYGYTF
. | TRBJ2-1 | TRBV24-1 | CATSDAPGSGKGTSGHNEQFF
. | TRBJ2-1 | TRBV5-1 | CASEGPSRNEQFF
. | TRBJ2-1 | TRBV2 | CASVIQGLNNNEQFF
. | TRBJ1-1 | TRBV7-9 | CASSLVGADTEAFF
. | TRBJ1-5 | TRBV28 | CASKGGQGGLGPHF